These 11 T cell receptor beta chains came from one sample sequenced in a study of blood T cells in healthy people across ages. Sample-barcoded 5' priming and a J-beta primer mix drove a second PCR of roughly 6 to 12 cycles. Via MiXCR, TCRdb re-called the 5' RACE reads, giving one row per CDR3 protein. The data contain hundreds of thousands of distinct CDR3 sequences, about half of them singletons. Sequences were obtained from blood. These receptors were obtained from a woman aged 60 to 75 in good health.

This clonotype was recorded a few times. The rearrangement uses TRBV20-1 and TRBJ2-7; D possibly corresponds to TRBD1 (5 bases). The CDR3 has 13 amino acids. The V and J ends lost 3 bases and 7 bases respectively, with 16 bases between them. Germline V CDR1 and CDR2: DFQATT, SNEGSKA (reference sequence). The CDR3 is CSARQGVYNEQYF. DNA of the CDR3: TGCAGTGCTAGGCAGGGTGTCTACAATGAGCAGTACTTC.

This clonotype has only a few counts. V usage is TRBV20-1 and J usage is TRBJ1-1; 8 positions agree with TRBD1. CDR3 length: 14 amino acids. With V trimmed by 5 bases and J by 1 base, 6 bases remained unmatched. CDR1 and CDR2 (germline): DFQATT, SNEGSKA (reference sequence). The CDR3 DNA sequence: TGCAGTGCTCTCAGGGGGCCGGCGAACACTGAAGCTTTCTTT. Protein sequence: CSALRGPANTEAFF.

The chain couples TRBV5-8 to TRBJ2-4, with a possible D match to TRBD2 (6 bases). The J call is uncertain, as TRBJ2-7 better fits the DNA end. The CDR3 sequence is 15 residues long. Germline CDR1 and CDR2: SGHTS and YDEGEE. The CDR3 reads CASSKGDFTFYEQYF. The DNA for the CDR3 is TGTGCCAGCAGCAAAGGGGACTTCACCTTCTACGAGCAGTACTTC.

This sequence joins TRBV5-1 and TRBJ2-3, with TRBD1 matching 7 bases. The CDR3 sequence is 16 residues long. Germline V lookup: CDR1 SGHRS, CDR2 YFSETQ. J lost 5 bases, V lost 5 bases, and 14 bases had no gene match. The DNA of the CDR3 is TGCGCCAGCAGTCCCCAATCGGGACAGAGAGAAGATACGCAGTATTTT. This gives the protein CASSPQSGQREDTQYF.

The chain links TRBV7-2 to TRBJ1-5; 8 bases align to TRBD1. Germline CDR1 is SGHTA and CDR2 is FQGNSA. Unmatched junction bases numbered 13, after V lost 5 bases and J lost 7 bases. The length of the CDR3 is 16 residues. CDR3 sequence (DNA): TGTGCCAGCAGCCCACCCGGCGACAGGGGAAGACAGCCCCAGCATTTT. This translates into CASSPPGDRGRQPQHF.

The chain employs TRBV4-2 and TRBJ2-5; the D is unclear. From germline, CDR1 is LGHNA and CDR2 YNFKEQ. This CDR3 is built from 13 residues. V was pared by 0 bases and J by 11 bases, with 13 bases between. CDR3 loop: CASSQDHSGEQYF. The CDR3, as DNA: TGTGCCAGCAGCCAAGACCATTCGGGTGAGCAGTACTTC.

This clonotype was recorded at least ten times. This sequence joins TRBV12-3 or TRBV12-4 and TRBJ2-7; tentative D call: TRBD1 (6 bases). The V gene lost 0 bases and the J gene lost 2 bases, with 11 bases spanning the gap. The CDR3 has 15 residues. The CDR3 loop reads CASSLASGVAYEQYF. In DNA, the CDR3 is TGTGCCAGCAGTTTAGCGTCAGGGGTTGCCTACGAGCAGTACTTC.

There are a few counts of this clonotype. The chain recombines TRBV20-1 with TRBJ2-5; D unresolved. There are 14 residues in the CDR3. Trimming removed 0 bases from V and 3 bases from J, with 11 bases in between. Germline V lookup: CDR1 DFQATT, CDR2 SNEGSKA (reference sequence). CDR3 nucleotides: TGCAGTGCTAGAGATCTTATAGAAGAAGAGACCCAGTACTTC. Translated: CSARDLIEEETQYF.

CDR3 nucleotide sequence: TGTGCCAGCAGTGCCCCTAGCCCCAGCTCCTACAATGAGCAGTTCTTC. Translating gives CASSAPSPSSYNEQFF. The chain employs TRBV25-1 and TRBJ2-1, with D tentatively TRBD2 (5 bases). V shed 4 bases and J shed 0 bases, with 13 bases lying between them. CDR3 length equals 16 residues. The germline V gene encodes CDR1 MGHDK and CDR2 SYGVNS.

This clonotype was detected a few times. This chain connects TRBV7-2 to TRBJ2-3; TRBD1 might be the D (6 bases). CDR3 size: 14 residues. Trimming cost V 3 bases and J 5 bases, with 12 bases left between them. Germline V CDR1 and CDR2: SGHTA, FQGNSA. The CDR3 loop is CASSFGQLIDTQYF. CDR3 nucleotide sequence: TGTGCCAGCAGCTTCGGACAGCTCATAGATACGCAGTATTTT.

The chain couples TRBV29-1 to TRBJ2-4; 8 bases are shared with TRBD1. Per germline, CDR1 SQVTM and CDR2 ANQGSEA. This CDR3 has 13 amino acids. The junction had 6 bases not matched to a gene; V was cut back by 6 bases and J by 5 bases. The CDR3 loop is CSVAGQGENIQYF. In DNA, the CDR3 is TGCAGCGTGGCCGGACAGGGTGAAAACATTCAGTACTTC.